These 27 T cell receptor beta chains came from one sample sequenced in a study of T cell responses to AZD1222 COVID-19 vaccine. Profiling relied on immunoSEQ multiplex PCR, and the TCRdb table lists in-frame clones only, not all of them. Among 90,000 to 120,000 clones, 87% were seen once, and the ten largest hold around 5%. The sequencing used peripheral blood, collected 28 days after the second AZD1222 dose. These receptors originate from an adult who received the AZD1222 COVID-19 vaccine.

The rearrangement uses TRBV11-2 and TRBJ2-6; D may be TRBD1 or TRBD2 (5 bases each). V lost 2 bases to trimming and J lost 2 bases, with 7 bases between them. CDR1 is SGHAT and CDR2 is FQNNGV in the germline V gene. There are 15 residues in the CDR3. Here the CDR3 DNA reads TGTGCCAGCAGCTTATTGGGGGCTGGGGCCAACGTCCTGACTTTC. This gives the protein CASSLLGAGANVLTF.

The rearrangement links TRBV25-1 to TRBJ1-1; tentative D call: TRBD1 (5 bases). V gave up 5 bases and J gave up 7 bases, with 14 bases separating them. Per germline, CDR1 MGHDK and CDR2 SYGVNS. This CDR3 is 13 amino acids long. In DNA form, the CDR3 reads TGTGCCAGCAGTCTAAAAGGGGACGGTGAAGCTTTCTTT. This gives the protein CASSLKGDGEAFF. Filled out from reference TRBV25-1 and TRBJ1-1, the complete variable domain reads EADIYQTPRYLVIGTGKKITLECSQTMGHDKMYWYQQDPGMELHLIHYSYGVNSTEKGDLSSESTVSRIRTEHFPLTLESARPSHTSQYLCASSLKGDGEAFFGQGTRLTVV.

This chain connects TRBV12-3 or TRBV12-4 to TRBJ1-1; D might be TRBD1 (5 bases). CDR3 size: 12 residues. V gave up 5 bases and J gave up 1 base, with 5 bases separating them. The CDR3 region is CASSGANTEAFF. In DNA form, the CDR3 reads TGTGCCAGCAGTGGGGCGAACACTGAAGCTTTCTTT.

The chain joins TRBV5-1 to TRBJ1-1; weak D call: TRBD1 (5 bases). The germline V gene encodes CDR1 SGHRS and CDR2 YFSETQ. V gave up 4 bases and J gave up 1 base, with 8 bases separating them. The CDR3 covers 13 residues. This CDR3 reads CASSPTGNTEAFF. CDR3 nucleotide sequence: TGCGCCAGCAGCCCTACAGGGAACACTGAAGCTTTCTTT.

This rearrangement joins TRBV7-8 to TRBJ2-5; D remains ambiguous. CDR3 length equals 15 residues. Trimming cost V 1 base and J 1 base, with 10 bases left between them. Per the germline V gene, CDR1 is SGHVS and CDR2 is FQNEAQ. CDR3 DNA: TGTGCCAGCAGCTTAGGGGCCAGGAGCCAAGAGACCCAGTACTTC. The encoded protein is CASSLGARSQETQYF.

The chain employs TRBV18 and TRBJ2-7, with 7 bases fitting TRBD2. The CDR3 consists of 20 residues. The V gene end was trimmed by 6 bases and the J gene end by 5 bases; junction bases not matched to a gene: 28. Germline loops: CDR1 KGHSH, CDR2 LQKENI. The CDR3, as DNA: TGTGCCAGCTCGCCCAGGCGGGGGATGGACGGGGAAGTCGTCGGAAACGAGCAGTACTTC. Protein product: CASSPRRGMDGEVVGNEQYF. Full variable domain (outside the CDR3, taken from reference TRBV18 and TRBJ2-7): NAGVMQNPRHLVRRRGQEARLRCSPMKGHSHVYWYRQLPEEGLKFMVYLQKENIIDESGMPKERFSAEFPKEGPSILRIQQVVRGDSAAYFCASSPRRGMDGEVVGNEQYFGPGTRLTVT.

The CDR3 DNA sequence: TGCGCCAGCAGCCAAGAATTAGGGGGAAGACAGTACTTC. Translation: CASSQELGGRQYF. This chain links TRBV4-3 with TRBJ2-7; D perhaps matches TRBD1 (6 bases). The CDR3 has 13 amino acids. With 0 bases removed from V and 10 bases from J, the gap between germline ends came to 13 bases. Germline CDR1 reads LGHNA; CDR2 reads YSLEER.

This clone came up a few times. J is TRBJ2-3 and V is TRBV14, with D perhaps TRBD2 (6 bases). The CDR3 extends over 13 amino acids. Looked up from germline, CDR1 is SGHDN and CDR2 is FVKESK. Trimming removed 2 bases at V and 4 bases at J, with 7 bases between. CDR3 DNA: TGTGCCAGCAGCCAACGGAGGGCAGATACGCAGTATTTT. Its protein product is CASSQRRADTQYF.

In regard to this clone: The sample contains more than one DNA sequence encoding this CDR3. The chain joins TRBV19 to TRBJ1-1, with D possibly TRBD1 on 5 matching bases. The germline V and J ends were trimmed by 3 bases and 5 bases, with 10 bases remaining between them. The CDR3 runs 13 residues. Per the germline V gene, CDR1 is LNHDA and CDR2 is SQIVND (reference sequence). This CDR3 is CASSIGGGTEAFF. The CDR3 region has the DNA TGTGCCAGTAGTATTGGGGGGGGAACTGAAGCTTTCTTT. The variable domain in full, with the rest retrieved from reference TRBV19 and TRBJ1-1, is DGGITQSPKYLFRKEGQNVTLSCEQNLNHDAMYWYRQDPGQGLRLIYYSQIVNDFQKGDIAEGYSVSREKKESFPLTVTSAQKNPTAFYLCASSIGGGTEAFFGQGTRLTVV.

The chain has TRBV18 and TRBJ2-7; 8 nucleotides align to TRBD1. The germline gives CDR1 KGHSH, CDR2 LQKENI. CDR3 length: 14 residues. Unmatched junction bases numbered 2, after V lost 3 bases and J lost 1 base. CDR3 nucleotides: TGTGCCAGCTCACCCGGGGACAGGTCCTACGAGCAGTACTTC. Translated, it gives CASSPGDRSYEQYF.

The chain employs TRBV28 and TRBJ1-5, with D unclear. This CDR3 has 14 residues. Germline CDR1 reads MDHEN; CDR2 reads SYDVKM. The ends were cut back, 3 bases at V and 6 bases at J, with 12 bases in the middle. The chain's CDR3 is CASSFESFSQPQHF. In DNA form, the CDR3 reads TGTGCCAGCAGTTTTGAGTCCTTCAGTCAGCCCCAGCATTTT. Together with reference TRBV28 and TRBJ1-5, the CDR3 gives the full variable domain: DVKVTQSSRYLVKRTGEKVFLECVQDMDHENMFWYRQDPGLGLRLIYFSYDVKMKEKGDIPEGYSVSREKKERFSLILESASTNQTSMYLCASSFESFSQPQHFGDGTRLSIL.

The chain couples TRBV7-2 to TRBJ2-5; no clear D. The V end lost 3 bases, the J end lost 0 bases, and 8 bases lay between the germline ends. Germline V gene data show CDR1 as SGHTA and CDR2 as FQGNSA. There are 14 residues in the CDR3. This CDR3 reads CASSFLGYQETQYF. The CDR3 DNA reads TGTGCCAGCAGCTTTCTCGGGTACCAAGAGACCCAGTACTTC.

The CDR3 DNA sequence: TGTGCCAGCAGCTTATCGGAGGACTATAGCAATCAGCCCCAGCATTTT. Amino acid sequence: CASSLSEDYSNQPQHF. V and J are TRBV7-9 and TRBJ1-5; D uncertain. Trimming shortened V by 2 bases and J by 0 bases, and 11 bases separated the two germline ends. Looked up from germline, CDR1 is SEHNR and CDR2 is FQNEAQ (reference sequence). The length of the CDR3 is 16 residues. Full variable domain (outside the CDR3, taken from reference TRBV7-9 and TRBJ1-5): DTGVSQNPRHKITKRGQNVTFRCDPISEHNRLYWYRQTLGQGPEFLTYFQNEAQLEKSRLLSDRFSAERPKGSFSTLEIQRTEQGDSAMYLCASSLSEDYSNQPQHFGDGTRLSIL.

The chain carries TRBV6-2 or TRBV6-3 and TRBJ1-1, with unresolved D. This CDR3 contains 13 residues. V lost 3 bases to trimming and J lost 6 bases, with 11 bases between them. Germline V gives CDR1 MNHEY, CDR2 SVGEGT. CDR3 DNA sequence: TGTGCCAGCAGTTATAACGTCTACTCTGAAGCTTTCTTT. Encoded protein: CASSYNVYSEAFF.

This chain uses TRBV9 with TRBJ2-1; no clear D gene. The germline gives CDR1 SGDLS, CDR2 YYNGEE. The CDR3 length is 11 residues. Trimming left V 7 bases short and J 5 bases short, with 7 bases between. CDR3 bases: TGTGCCAGCGGGCTGAACAATGAGCAGTTCTTC. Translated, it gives CASGLNNEQFF.

This CDR3 reads CASSPGQAYGYTF. The CDR3 coding sequence is TGTGCCAGCTCACCGGGACAGGCCTATGGCTACACCTTC. The V gene is TRBV18, the J gene TRBJ1-2; TRBD1 agrees at 8 bases. The CDR3 is 13 residues long. J lost 4 bases, V lost 3 bases, and 1 base had no gene match. Germline values: CDR1 KGHSH, CDR2 LQKENI.

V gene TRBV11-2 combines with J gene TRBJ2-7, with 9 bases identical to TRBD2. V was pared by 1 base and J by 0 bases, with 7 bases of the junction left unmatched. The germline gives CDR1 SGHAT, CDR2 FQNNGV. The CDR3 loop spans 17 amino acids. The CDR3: CASSLGTSGRISYEQYF. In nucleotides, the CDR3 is TGTGCCAGCAGCTTAGGTACTAGCGGGCGGATCTCCTACGAGCAGTACTTC.

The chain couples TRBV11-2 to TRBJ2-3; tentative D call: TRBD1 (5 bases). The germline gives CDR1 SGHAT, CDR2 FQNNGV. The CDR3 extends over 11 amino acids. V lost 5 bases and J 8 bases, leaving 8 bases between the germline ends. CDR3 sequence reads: CASSGALTQYF. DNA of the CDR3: TGTGCCAGCAGCGGGGCTCTTACGCAGTATTTT.

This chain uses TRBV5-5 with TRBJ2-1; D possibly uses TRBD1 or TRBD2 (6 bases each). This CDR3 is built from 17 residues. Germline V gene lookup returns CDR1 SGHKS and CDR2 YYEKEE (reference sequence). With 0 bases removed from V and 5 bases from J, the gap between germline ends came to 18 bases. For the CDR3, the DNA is TGTGCCAGCAGCTTGGCCCCAGGGGAGGCGTTCGACAATGAGCAGTTCTTC. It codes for CASSLAPGEAFDNEQFF.

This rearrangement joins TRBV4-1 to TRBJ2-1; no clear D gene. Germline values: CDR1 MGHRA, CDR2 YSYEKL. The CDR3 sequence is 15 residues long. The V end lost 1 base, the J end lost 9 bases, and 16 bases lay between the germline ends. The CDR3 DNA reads TGCGCCAGCAGCCAAGTGATTAAGCAAACTGGTGAGCAGTTCTTC. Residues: CASSQVIKQTGEQFF.

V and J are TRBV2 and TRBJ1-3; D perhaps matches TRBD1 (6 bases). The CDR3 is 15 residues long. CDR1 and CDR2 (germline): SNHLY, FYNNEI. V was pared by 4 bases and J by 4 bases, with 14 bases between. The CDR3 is CASSVGGPRGNTIYF. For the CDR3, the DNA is TGTGCCAGCAGTGTAGGGGGGCCAAGAGGAAACACCATATATTTT.

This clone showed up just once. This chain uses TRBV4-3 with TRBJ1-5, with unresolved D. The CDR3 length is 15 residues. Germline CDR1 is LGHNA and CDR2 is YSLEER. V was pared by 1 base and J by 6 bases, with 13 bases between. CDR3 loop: CASSQGLGVGQPQHF. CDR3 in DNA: TGCGCCAGCAGCCAAGGTCTCGGGGTCGGTCAGCCCCAGCATTTT.

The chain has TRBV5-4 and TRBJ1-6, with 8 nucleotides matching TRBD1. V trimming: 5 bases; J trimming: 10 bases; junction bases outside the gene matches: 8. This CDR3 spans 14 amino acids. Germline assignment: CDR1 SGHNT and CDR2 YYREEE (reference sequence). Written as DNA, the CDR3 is TGTGCCAGCAGGACAGGGGAAACGTTCTCACCCCTCCACTTT. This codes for CASRTGETFSPLHF.

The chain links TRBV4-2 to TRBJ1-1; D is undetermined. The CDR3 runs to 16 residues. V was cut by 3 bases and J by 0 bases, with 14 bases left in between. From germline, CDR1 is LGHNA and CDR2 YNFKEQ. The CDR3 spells CASSQVKTVMNTEAFF. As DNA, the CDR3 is TGTGCCAGCAGCCAGGTCAAGACGGTTATGAACACTGAAGCTTTCTTT.

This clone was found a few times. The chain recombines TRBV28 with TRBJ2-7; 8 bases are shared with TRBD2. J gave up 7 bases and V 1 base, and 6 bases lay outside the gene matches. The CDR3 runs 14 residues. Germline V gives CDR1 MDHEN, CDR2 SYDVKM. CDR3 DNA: TGTGCCAGCAGTTTATTTACTTCGGGGGGGGAGCAGTACTTC. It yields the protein CASSLFTSGGEQYF. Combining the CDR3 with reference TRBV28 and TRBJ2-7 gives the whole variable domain DVKVTQSSRYLVKRTGEKVFLECVQDMDHENMFWYRQDPGLGLRLIYFSYDVKMKEKGDIPEGYSVSREKKERFSLILESASTNQTSMYLCASSLFTSGGEQYFGPGTRLTVT.

In DNA, the CDR3 is TGTGCCAGTAGTATAGCGGGGGGCACGGGTAATGAGCAGTTCTTC. Protein sequence: CASSIAGGTGNEQFF. The V and J genes are TRBV19 and TRBJ2-1; possible D gene TRBD2, 7 bases. The length of the CDR3 is 15 residues. The germline V gene encodes CDR1 LNHDA and CDR2 SQIVND (reference sequence). Trimming shortened V by 1 base and J by 7 bases, and 14 bases separated the two germline ends. Using reference TRBV19 and TRBJ2-1 for the parts outside the CDR3, the full variable domain is DGGITQSPKYLFRKEGQNVTLSCEQNLNHDAMYWYRQDPGQGLRLIYYSQIVNDFQKGDIAEGYSVSREKKESFPLTVTSAQKNPTAFYLCASSIAGGTGNEQFFGPGTRLTVL.

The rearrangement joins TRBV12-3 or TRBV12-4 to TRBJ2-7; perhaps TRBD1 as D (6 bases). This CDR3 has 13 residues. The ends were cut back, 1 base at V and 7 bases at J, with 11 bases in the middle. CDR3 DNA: TGTGCCAGCAGTTTAGGGGGGCGCCGGGAGCAGTACTTC. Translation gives CASSLGGRREQYF.